One sample yielded the 2 T cell receptor beta chains listed below, sequenced in a study of blood T cell repertoires in COVID-19. Sequencing was performed with immunoSEQ multiplex PCR; in TCRdb, only in-frame clones are kept and a portion is missing. The sample carries about 270,000 clones, about 89% recorded once. The material sequenced was peripheral blood. These receptors were taken from a man aged 35 to 55 with active or convalescent COVID-19.

This clone was found once. This chain connects TRBV27 to TRBJ1-2; 10 bases align to TRBD1. This CDR3 contains 18 residues. Losses at the gene ends were 6 bases for V and 4 bases for J; bases not matched to a gene: 17. Germline V CDR1 and CDR2: MNHEY, SMNVEV (reference sequence). For the CDR3, the DNA is TGTGCCAGCAGGTATATGGGAGGGGGACAGGGGCGAATCTATGGCTACACCTTC. Protein: CASRYMGGGQGRIYGYTF.

The rearrangement links TRBV2 to TRBJ1-1; tentative D call: TRBD1 (5 bases). Germline V gene sequence: CDR1 SNHLY, CDR2 FYNNEI. The CDR3 extends over 14 amino acids. The V and J ends lost 10 bases and 4 bases respectively, with 19 bases between them. CDR3: CATRVKGSGTEAFF. The CDR3, as DNA: TGTGCCACCAGGGTCAAGGGAAGCGGCACTGAAGCTTTCTTT.